This T cell receptor beta chain stems from a study of T-cell reconstitution after alpha-beta-depleted transplantation in children. Study-wide results and limits: From surviving recipient T cells and thymic progenitors came the high day-60 TCRbeta diversity observed in some patients. About two months after transplant, alpha-beta T cells reportedly came from several hundred expanded graft clones. At the one-year point after transplant, T-cell counts and TCRbeta diversity were found to come mostly from T cells that had been newly produced.

Trimming took off 6 bases at V and 7 bases at J, with 25 bases between the two ends. Germline V gene sequence: CDR1 SEHNR, CDR2 FQNEAQ (reference sequence). The length of the CDR3 is 16 residues. The TCRbeta library incorporated unique molecular identifiers. TCRdb re-called the PCR reads with MiXCR, one entry per CDR3 protein. Among about 310,000 distinct CDR3 sequences listed, 23% were seen once. This clonotype was seen ten or more times. Its antigen is still unknown. Here the sequenced sample was PBMCs, mostly from graft donor cells, taken 180 days after TCRalphabeta/CD19-depleted stem cell transplant. The chain carries TRBV7-9 and TRBJ2-7; possibly TRBD2 for D (6 bases). The sequence was collected from a male patient under 18 who had a stem cell transplant for acute lymphoblastic leukemia, so the T cells may come from the graft donor. CDR3 sequence reads: CASSPPGGAAPMEQYF. CDR3 sequence (DNA): TGTGCCAGCAGTCCCCCAGGAGGGGCGGCCCCTATGGAGCAGTACTTC.